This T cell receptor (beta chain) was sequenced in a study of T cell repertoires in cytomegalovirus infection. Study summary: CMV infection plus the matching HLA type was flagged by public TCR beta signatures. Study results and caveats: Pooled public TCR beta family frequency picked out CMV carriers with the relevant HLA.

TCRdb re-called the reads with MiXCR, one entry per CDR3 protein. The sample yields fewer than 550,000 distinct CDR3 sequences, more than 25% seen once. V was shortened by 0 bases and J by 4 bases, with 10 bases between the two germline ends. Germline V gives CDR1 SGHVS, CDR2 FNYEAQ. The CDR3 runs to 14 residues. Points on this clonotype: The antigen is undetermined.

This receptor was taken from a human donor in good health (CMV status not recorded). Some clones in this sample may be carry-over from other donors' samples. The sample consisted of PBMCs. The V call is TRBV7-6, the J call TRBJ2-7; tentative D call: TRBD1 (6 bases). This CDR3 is CASSLAQGYYEQYF. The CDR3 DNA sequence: TGTGCCAGCAGCTTAGCTCAGGGGTATTACGAGCAGTACTTC.